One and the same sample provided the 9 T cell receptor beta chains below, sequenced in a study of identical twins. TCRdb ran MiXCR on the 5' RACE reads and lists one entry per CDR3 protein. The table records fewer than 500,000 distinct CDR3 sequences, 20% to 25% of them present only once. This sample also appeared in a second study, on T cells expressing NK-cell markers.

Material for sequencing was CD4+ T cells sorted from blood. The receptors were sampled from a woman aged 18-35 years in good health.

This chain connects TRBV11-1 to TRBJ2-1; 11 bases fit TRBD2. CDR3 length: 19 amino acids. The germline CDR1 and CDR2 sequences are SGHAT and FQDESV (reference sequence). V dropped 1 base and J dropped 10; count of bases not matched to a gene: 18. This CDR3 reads CASSLVSVSWLAGGREQFF. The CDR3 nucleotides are TGTGCCAGCAGCTTAGTCTCTGTTTCTTGGCTAGCGGGGGGACGAGAGCAGTTCTTC.

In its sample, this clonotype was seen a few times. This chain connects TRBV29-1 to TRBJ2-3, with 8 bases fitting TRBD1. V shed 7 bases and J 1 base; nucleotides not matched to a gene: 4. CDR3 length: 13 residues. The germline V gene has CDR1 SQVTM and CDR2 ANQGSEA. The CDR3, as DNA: TGCAGCGGTACAGGGGGAGGCACAGATACGCAGTATTTT. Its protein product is CSGTGGGTDTQYF.

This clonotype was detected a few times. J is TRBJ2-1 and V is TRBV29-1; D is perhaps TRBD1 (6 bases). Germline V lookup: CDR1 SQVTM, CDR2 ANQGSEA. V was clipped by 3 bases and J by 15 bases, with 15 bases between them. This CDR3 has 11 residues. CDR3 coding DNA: TGCAGCGTTGACTCGTGGACAGTCCGGTTCTTC. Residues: CSVDSWTVRFF.

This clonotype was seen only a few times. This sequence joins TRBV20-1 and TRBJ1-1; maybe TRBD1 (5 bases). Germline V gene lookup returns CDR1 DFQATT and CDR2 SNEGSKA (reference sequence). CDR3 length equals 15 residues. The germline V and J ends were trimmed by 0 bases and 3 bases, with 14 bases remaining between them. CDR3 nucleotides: TGCAGTGCTAGAGATGGCGGCAGGGAGTACACTGAAGCTTTCTTT. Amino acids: CSARDGGREYTEAFF.

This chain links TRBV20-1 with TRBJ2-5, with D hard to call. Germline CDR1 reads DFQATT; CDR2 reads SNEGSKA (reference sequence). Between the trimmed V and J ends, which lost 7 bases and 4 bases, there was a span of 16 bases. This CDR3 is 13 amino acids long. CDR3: CSVIVRKGETQYF. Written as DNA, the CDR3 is TGCAGTGTTATAGTACGGAAGGGAGAGACCCAGTACTTC.

The CDR3 region is CASSLARWPGNEQFF. As DNA, the CDR3 is TGTGCCAGCAGCTTAGCCCGTTGGCCCGGCAATGAGCAGTTCTTC. The rearrangement joins TRBV7-9 to TRBJ2-1; D call uncertain. This CDR3 is built from 15 residues. Germline CDR1 SEHNR, CDR2 FQNEAQ (reference sequence). Deletions cut 0 bases from V and 6 bases from J, with 12 bases between. Drawing the rest from reference TRBV7-9 and TRBJ2-1, the complete variable domain is DTGVSQNPRHKITKRGQNVTFRCDPISEHNRLYWYRQTLGQGPEFLTYFQNEAQLEKSRLLSDRFSAERPKGSFSTLEIQRTEQGDSAMYLCASSLARWPGNEQFFGPGTRLTVL.

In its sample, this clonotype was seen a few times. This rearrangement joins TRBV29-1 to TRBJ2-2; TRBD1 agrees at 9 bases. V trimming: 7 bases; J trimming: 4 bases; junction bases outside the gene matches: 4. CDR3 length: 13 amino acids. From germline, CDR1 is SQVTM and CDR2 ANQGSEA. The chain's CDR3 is CSGRQGGTGELFF. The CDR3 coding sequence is TGCAGCGGCCGACAGGGGGGCACCGGGGAGCTGTTTTTT.

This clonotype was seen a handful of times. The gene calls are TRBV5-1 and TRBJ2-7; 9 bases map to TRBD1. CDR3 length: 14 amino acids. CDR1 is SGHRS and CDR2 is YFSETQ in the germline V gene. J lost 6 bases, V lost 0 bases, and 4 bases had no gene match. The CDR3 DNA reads TGCGCCAGCAGCTTGGGACAGGGGGGCTCCGAGCAGTACTTC. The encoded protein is CASSLGQGGSEQYF. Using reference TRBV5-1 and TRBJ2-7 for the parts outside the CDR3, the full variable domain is KAGVTQTPRYLIKTRGQQVTLSCSPISGHRSVSWYQQTPGQGLQFLFEYFSETQRNKGNFPGRFSGRQFSNSRSEMNVSTLELGDSALYLCASSLGQGGSEQYFGPGTRLTVT.

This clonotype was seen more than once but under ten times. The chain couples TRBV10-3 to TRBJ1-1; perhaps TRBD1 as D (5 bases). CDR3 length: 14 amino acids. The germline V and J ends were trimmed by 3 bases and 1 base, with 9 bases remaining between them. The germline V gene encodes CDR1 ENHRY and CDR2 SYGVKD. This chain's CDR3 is CAISDGRGNTEAFF. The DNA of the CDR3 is TGTGCCATCAGTGACGGTAGGGGGAACACTGAAGCTTTCTTT.